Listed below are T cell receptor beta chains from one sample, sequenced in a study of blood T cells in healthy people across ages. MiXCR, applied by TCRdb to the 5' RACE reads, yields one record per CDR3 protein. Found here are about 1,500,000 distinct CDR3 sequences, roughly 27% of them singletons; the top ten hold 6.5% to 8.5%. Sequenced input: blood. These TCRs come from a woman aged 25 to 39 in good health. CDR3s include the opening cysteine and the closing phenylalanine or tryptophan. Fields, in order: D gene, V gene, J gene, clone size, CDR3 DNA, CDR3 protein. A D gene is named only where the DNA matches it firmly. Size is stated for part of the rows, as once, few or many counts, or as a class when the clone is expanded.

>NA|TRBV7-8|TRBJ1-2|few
TGTGCCAGCAGCTCTCGGGGGGAAGGTGGCTACACCTTC
CASSSRGEGGYTF
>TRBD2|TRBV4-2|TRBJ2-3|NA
TGTGCCAGCAGCCCCGGGAGGGAAGCGGGGGGGGACGGAGATACGCAGTATTTT
CASSPGREAGGDGDTQYF
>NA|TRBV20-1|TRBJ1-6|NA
TGCAGTGCTAGTGGAGGATACGCTAGTTCACCCCTCCACTTT
CSASGGYASSPLHF
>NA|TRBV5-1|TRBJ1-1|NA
TGCGCCAGCAGCTCGGACGACGCGAACACTGAAGCTTTCTTT
CASSSDDANTEAFF
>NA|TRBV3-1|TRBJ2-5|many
TGTGCCAGCAGCCAAGTGGCAGAGACCCAGTACTTC
CASSQVAETQYF
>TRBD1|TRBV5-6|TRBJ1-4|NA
TGTGCCAGCAGCTCGCTTGGGACAGGGGCTAATGAAACACTGTTTTTT
CASSSLGTGANETLFF
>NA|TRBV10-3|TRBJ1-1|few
TGTGCCATCAGTGTAAGCGGGACCATCGCCGAGGCTTTCTTT
CAISVSGTIAEAFF
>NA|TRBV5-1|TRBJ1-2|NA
TGCGCCAGCAGCTTCCGTGGGCCGGTGGAGGGTGGCTACACCTTC
CASSFRGPVEGGYTF
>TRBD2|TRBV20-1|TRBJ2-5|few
TGCAGTGCTGGAGATAGTAGAGGACTAGTGGAGACCCAGTACTTC
CSAGDSRGLVETQYF
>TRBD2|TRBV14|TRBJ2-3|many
TGTGCCAGCAGCTCGACTCCGGGAGGGAAAACAGATACGCAGTATTTT
CASSSTPGGKTDTQYF